Below are 21 T cell receptor beta chains sequenced from a single sample in a study of technical replicates of blood from a few donors. The table came from immunoSEQ multiplex PCR; TCRdb's copy has only in-frame clones and leaves some out. The repertoire has roughly 83,000 clones, more than 90% of them found once; the top ten carry around 0.24%. The sample taken for sequencing was T cells isolated from PBMCs. The receptors were sampled from a human donor in good health.

The chain employs TRBV5-5 and TRBJ2-4; TRBD2 agrees at 8 bases. V lost 4 bases and J lost 10; bases outside the gene matches: 10. This CDR3 contains 14 residues. Per germline, CDR1 SGHKS and CDR2 YYEKEE (reference sequence). The CDR3 region has the DNA TGTGCCAGCAGCCTGGACCCCGGGACTAGTATTCAGTACTTC. As protein: CASSLDPGTSIQYF.

This chain connects TRBV28 to TRBJ2-5, with 7 bases that match TRBD2. V was pared by 3 bases and J by 2 bases, with 15 bases of the junction left unmatched. This CDR3 is 18 amino acids long. The germline V gene encodes CDR1 MDHEN and CDR2 SYDVKM. The CDR3 sequence: CASSFFLPMAGDQETQYF. Written as DNA, the CDR3 is TGTGCCAGCAGTTTTTTTTTGCCCATGGCGGGGGATCAAGAGACCCAGTACTTC.

This sequence joins TRBV7-9 and TRBJ2-7; TRBD1 matches 9 bases. The junction had 10 bases not matched to a gene; V was cut back by 6 bases and J by 4 bases. Germline-derived CDR1 and CDR2 are SEHNR and FQNEAQ (reference sequence). The CDR3 has 15 amino acids. The CDR3 sequence: CASRHGQGTVYEQYF. The CDR3 DNA follows: TGTGCCAGCAGACATGGACAGGGGACTGTTTACGAGCAGTACTTC.

The count of this clone is one. The chain links TRBV14 to TRBJ1-2; TRBD1 is a possible D gene (6 bases). Trimming took 4 bases from V and 8 from J, leaving 14 bases between them. Per the germline V gene, CDR1 is SGHDN and CDR2 is FVKESK. The CDR3 extends over 13 amino acids. The CDR3 here is CASSRDTRIGYTF. DNA for the CDR3: TGTGCCAGCAGCCGGGACACGCGAATCGGCTACACCTTC.

The gene calls are TRBV27 and TRBJ2-2; no clear D. The V end lost 5 bases, the J end lost 2 bases, and 6 bases lay between the germline ends. From germline, CDR1 is MNHEY and CDR2 SMNVEV (reference sequence). The CDR3 sequence is 13 residues long. The CDR3 is CASSPLNTGELFF. The CDR3 DNA is TGTGCCAGCAGTCCCCTAAACACCGGGGAGCTGTTTTTT.

CDR3 in amino acids: CASTLQGFPFEPQHF. The DNA of the CDR3 is TGTGCCAGCACCTTACAGGGATTTCCGTTTGAGCCCCAGCATTTT. This chain links TRBV2 with TRBJ1-5; a weak D match, TRBD1 (6 bases). The ends were cut back, 7 bases at V and 8 bases at J, with 21 bases in the middle. CDR1 is SNHLY, CDR2 FYNNEI, per germline. The CDR3 runs to 15 residues.

The chain is built from TRBV7-9 and TRBJ2-1; 8 nucleotides align to TRBD1. The ends lost 5 bases at V and 0 bases at J; junction bases unmatched: 6. Looked up from germline, CDR1 is SEHNR and CDR2 is FQNEAQ (reference sequence). This CDR3 has 16 amino acids. CDR3 nucleotides: TGTGCCAGCAGCGCCAACAGGGGGAACTCCTACAATGAGCAGTTCTTC. The encoded protein is CASSANRGNSYNEQFF.

The V call is TRBV10-3, the J call TRBJ2-1, with D perhaps TRBD2 (5 bases). The CDR3 consists of 15 residues. V lost 6 bases to trimming and J lost 0 bases, with 12 bases between them. Looked up from germline, CDR1 is ENHRY and CDR2 is SYGVKD. CDR3 amino acids: CAIRDSRSSYNEQFF. CDR3 sequence (DNA): TGTGCCATCAGGGACTCGCGAAGCTCCTACAATGAGCAGTTCTTC.

The chain is built from TRBV12-1 and TRBJ2-1; the table calls TRBD2, which could not be checked here. TRBV12-1 is a pseudogene. CDR3 size: 18 residues. CDR3 bases: TGTGCCAGCAGCTTCAGGCTTCCGGGGAGCTACAACTACAATGAGCAGTTCTTC. Residues: CASSFRLPGSYNYNEQFF.

This sequence joins TRBV9 and TRBJ2-3; 10 nucleotides line up with TRBD2. This CDR3 region has 14 residues. V trimming: 6 bases; J trimming: 3 bases; junction bases outside the gene matches: 4. Germline lookup yields CDR1 SGDLS and CDR2 YYNGEE. CDR3 in amino acids: CASTPGLATDTQYF. The DNA of the CDR3 is TGTGCCAGCACCCCGGGACTAGCGACAGATACGCAGTATTTT. Based on the CDR3 plus reference TRBV9 and TRBJ2-3, the full variable domain is DSGVTQTPKHLITATGQRVTLRCSPRSGDLSVYWYQQSLDQGLQFLIQYYNGEERAKGNILERFSAQQFPDLHSELNLSSLELGDSALYFCASTPGLATDTQYFGPGTRLTVL.

The rearrangement joins TRBV27 to TRBJ1-2; D perhaps matches TRBD1 (5 bases). CDR1 is MNHEY, CDR2 SMNVEV, per germline (reference sequence). This CDR3 has 16 residues. Trimming took off 2 bases at V and 8 bases at J, with 21 bases between the two ends. The CDR3 is CASSLVRPQGPRGYTF. The CDR3 bases are TGTGCCAGCAGTTTAGTAAGACCCCAGGGCCCGCGGGGCTACACCTTC.

V gene TRBV5-1 combines with J gene TRBJ2-3; 9 bases fit TRBD2. V was pared by 6 bases and J by 1 base, with 9 bases of the junction left unmatched. This CDR3 has 16 amino acids. Germline CDR1 is SGHRS and CDR2 is YFSETQ. CDR3 sequence (DNA): TGCGCCAGCACGGCCCAGGCTAGCGGGGGCACAGATACGCAGTATTTT. It codes for CASTAQASGGTDTQYF.

The chain has TRBV2 and TRBJ1-6; D remains unclear. V was clipped by 7 bases and J by 6 bases, with 13 bases between them. This CDR3 is 14 amino acids long. Germline V gene data show CDR1 as SNHLY and CDR2 as FYNNEI. CDR3 protein: CASIPDTFNSPLHF. The CDR3 region has the DNA TGTGCCAGCATCCCCGACACTTTTAATTCACCCCTCCACTTT. The variable domain in full, with the rest retrieved from reference TRBV2 and TRBJ1-6, is EPEVTQTPSHQVTQMGQEVILRCVPISNHLYFYWYRQILGQKVEFLVSFYNNEISEKSEIFDDQFSVERPDGSNFTLKIRSTKLEDSAMYFCASIPDTFNSPLHFGNGTRLTVT.

The V gene is TRBV29-1, the J gene TRBJ2-5, with 7 bases that match TRBD2. CDR3 length: 13 residues. Germline-derived CDR1 and CDR2 are SQVTM and ANQGSEA. With V trimmed by 6 bases and J by 5 bases, 9 bases remained unmatched. This CDR3 is CSVAGTTAETQYF. CDR3 coding DNA: TGCAGCGTGGCGGGGACTACGGCCGAGACCCAGTACTTC.

The chain recombines TRBV19 with TRBJ1-2; no clear D. V was cut by 7 bases and J by 8 bases, with 17 bases left in between. This CDR3 comprises 13 residues. Germline CDR1 is LNHDA and CDR2 is SQIVND (reference sequence). The CDR3 is CASTPERMRGYTF. The CDR3 nucleotides are TGTGCCAGTACCCCGGAGCGAATGCGAGGCTACACCTTC.

In its sample, this clone was seen a few times. The CDR3 nucleotides are TGTGCCAGCAGCCCCAAGAACACCGGGGAGCTGTTTTTT. This translates into CASSPKNTGELFF. The rearrangement links TRBV7-9 to TRBJ2-2; D is unclear. V lost 5 bases and J 1 base, leaving 5 bases between the germline ends. Germline V gene data show CDR1 as SEHNR and CDR2 as FQNEAQ (reference sequence). The CDR3 consists of 13 residues.

This chain uses TRBV5-6 with TRBJ1-1; 7 bases match TRBD1. Germline V gene sequence: CDR1 SGHDT, CDR2 YYEEEE. The length of the CDR3 is 12 residues. Germline trimming cut 0 bases from V and 10 bases from J; bases unmatched to any gene: 3. Here the CDR3 DNA reads TGTGCCAGCAGCTTGGAGCAGGGGGGAGCTTTCTTT. This codes for CASSLEQGGAFF.

V and J are TRBV5-6 and TRBJ1-1; 7 positions agree with TRBD1. V gave up 2 bases and J gave up 4 bases; unmatched junction bases: 8. Germline CDR1 SGHDT, CDR2 YYEEEE. The CDR3 is 15 residues long. CDR3 in amino acids: CASSFPTGEFTEAFF. The DNA for the CDR3 is TGTGCCAGCAGCTTCCCCACAGGGGAGTTCACTGAAGCTTTCTTT.

V usage is TRBV5-5 and J usage is TRBJ2-7; no definite D call. Trimming stripped 0 bases from V and 5 bases from J, with 9 bases between. Germline CDR1 reads SGHKS; CDR2 reads YYEKEE (reference sequence). The CDR3 has 13 residues. In DNA, the CDR3 is TGTGCCAGCAGCTTGGTACAGCCGGACGAGCAGTACTTC. This sequence encodes CASSLVQPDEQYF.

This clone was recorded a few times. This chain uses TRBV9 with TRBJ1-1; 7 bases are shared with TRBD1. CDR1 is SGDLS and CDR2 is YYNGEE in the germline V gene. The CDR3 consists of 15 residues. V shed 5 bases, J shed 0 bases, and the junction held 7 bases outside the gene matches. The CDR3 nucleotides are TGTGCCAGCAGTGAAGGAGGGACAGTGAACACTGAAGCTTTCTTT. Translation gives CASSEGGTVNTEAFF.

The chain joins TRBV10-2 to TRBJ1-5; D is perhaps TRBD1 (6 bases). Germline values: CDR1 WSHSY, CDR2 SAAADI. This CDR3 spans 14 amino acids. Trimming left V 7 bases short and J 4 bases short, with 14 bases between. The CDR3, as DNA: TGCGCCAGCAATTCACAGGGAATAAATCAGCCCCAGCATTTT. Encoded protein: CASNSQGINQPQHF.